This TCR beta chain was captured by sequencing in a study of T cells in Graves' hyperthyroidism and ophthalmopathy. Across the study: The authors collected peripheral blood at initial diagnosis, before any treatment.

This clonotype appeared many times. Antigen: not known. The PBMCs had their origin in less than 13 ml of fresh peripheral blood. The CDR3 extends over 15 amino acids. Germline loops: CDR1 SQVTM, CDR2 ANQGSEA. The J segment lost 6 bases and the V segment lost 4 bases, leaving 14 bases of the junction unmatched. What was amplified from RNA transcripts were TCR beta CDR3 regions. Primed by the HTBI set, a first-round RT-PCR was run on the TCR CDR3. Using its own MiXCR run on the multiplex PCR reads, TCRdb lists one record per CDR3 protein. The sample lists about 840,000 distinct CDR3 sequences, 35% to 45% seen once, with about 9% in the top ten. Study-wide findings and caveats: For ophthalmopathy, model prediction preceded onset by a median about 6 months.

The chain has TRBV29-1 and TRBJ1-2; 7 bases align to TRBD1. Material: blood. This sequence originates from a man aged 18 to 35 with Graves' hyperthyroidism. CDR3 residues: CSVATGAGGGHGYTF. The DNA for the CDR3 is TGCAGCGTTGCCACGGGGGCAGGGGGTGGTCATGGCTACACCTTC.